This T cell receptor beta chain was recorded in a study of tumor and adjacent non-tumor tissue in lung cancer. Study details: Histology: 12 adenocarcinoma, a couple of squamous cell carcinoma, 1 small cell lung cancer. Patients were aged about 30 to 80, nine to eleven men and about 5 women, stage I to III.

Findings of the study overall: Patients with more diverse tumor TCRs had worse survival.

This sample's RNA came from whole unsorted tissue. With regard to this clonotype: No antigen is known for it.

A modified ARM-PCR protocol with three rounds of nested PCR amplified TCRbeta. TCRdb redid the calling of the multiplex PCR reads with MiXCR, one entry per CDR3 protein. The sample contains some 100,000 distinct CDR3 sequences, roughly 80% of which appear only once. The sample was lung tumor tissue. The clonotype originates from a woman in her fifties or sixties with non-small cell lung cancer.

The CDR3 spells CACTGGYNSPLHF. DNA for the CDR3: TGTGCCTGTACAGGAGGATATAATTCACCCCTCCACTTT. The chain combines TRBV30 with TRBJ1-6; TRBD1 is a possible D gene (5 bases). Trimming took 6 bases from V and 4 from J, leaving 10 bases between them. CDR3 size: 13 residues. Germline CDR1 reads GTSNPN; CDR2 reads SVGIG (reference sequence).